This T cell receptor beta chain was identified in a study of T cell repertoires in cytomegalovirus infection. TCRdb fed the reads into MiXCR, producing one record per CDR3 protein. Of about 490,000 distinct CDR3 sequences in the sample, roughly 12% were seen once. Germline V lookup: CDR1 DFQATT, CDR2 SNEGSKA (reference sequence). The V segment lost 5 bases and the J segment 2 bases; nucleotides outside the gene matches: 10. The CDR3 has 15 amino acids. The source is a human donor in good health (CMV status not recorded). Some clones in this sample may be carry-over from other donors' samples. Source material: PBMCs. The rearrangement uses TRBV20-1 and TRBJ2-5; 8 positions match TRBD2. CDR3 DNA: TGCAGTGCTCAACCCAAACTAGCGGTTCAAGAGACCCAGTACTTC. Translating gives CSAQPKLAVQETQYF.